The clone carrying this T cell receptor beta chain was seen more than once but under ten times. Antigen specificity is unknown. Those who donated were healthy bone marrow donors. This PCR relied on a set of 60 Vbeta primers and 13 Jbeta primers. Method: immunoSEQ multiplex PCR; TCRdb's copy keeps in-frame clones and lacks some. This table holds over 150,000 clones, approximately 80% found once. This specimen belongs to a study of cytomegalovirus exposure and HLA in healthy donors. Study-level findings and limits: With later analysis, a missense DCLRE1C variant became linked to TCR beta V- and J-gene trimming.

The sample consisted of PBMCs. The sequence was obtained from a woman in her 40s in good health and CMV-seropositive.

DNA for the CDR3: TGTGCCAGCAGCAGGGGGTTGGGCCTCATAGAGACCCAGTACTTC. Amino acid sequence: CASSRGLGLIETQYF. This chain uses TRBV7-9 with TRBJ2-5; possible D gene TRBD1, 6 bases. Germline CDR1 is SEHNR and CDR2 is FQNEAQ (reference sequence). Trimming removed 5 bases at V and 4 bases at J, with 17 bases between. The CDR3 has 15 amino acids.